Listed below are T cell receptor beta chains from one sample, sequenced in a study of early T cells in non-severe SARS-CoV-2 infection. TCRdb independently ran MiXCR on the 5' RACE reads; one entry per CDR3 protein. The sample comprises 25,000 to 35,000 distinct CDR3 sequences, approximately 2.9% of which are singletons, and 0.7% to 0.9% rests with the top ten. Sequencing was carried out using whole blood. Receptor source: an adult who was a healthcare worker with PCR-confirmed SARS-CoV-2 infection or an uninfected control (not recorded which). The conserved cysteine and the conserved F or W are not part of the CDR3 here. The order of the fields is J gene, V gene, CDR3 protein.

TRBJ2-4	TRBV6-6	ASSNTIQY
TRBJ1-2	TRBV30	AWSVLRGQGYT
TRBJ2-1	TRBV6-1	ASSEEISPPYNEQF
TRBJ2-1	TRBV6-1	ASSYSTSGGAGSYNEQF
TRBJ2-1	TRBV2	ASSEVAGGFNEQF
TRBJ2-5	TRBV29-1	SVESTRSQETQY
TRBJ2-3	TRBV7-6	ASAPGQDLDTQY
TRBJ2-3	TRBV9	ASSVGGPGTDTQY
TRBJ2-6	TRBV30	AWSHLVRGRYPGANVLT
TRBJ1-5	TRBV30	AGGLSNQPQH
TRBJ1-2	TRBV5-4	ASSFRDRVRYGYT
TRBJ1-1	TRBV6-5	ASSEETGEDDTEAF
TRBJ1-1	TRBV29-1	SVASQGVGSAEAF
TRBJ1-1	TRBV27	ASSQHLSGRGEAF
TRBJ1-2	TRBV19	ASTLGQGSYGYT
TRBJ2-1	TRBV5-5	ASSFVMDSYNEQF
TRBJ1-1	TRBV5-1	ASSLVQTEAF
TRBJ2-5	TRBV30	AWSQGMVATQY
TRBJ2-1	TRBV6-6	ASSGGTGHYNEQF
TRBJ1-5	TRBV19	ATKRTGKDQPQH
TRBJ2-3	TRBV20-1	SACPGLLIDTQY
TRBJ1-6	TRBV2	ASKGQGIASPLH
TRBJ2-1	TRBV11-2	ASSFPRQGSISSYNEQF
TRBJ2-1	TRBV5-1	ASSSLDRAGEQF
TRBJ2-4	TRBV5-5	ASSLDRKNIQY
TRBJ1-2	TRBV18	ASSPGQGRYT
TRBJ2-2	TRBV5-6	ASSFTGELF
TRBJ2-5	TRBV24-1	ATSRGQGREETQY